This TCR beta chain was identified during a study of memory CD4+ T cells and cytomegalovirus serostatus. Regarding the study as a whole: Each of some 67 CMV-associated TCRbeta sequences occurred in one to five individuals. Repertoires predicted CMV serostatus with median bootstrapped AUC of about 0.94.

Single viable CD3+CD4+CD8-CD45RO+ cells were sorted as the memory CD4+ T cells. Concerning this clone: The antigen is not known.

The CDR3 is 11 residues long. Trimming cost V 5 bases and J 4 bases, with 8 bases left between them. Per the germline V gene, CDR1 is GTSNPN and CDR2 is SVGIG (reference sequence). Some clones are missing from TCRdb's copy, which holds only in-frame ones; the method was immunoSEQ multiplex PCR. Of tens of thousands of clones in the sample, roughly 82% were seen once. This receptor was taken from an adult in good health and CMV-seronegative. Sequenced input: memory CD4+ T cells from blood. V and J are TRBV30 and TRBJ1-2; D call uncertain. CDR3 DNA sequence: TGTGCCTGGGGCATGTCCTATGGCTACACCTTC. It yields the protein CAWGMSYGYTF.